This T cell receptor beta chain appears in the sequencing data of a study of T cell responses to AZD1222 COVID-19 vaccine. On the study more broadly: Combined were second doses at about 4 or about 12 weeks. The study's findings and limits: With dominance at 160-218 and 743-854, vaccine-associated CD4 TCRs spanned spike. A mostly white British donor set with more females was recruited, and clonal diversity was possibly underestimated. None of the repertoires were sampled until the peak T cell response had passed.

Sequencing used immunoSEQ multiplex PCR; TCRdb keeps in-frame clones, though not all of them. The sample records tens of thousands of clones, 75% to 85% being singletons. Comment on this clone: Antigen specificity is unknown.

This TCR was recovered from an adult in good health. Here the sequenced sample was peripheral blood, taken on day 0 of AZD1222 vaccination.

The CDR3 DNA follows: TGTGCCTGGAGGCGGGGATTTAATGAAGCTTTCTTT. Its translation is CAWRRGFNEAFF. V is TRBV30 and J is TRBJ1-1; no firm D call. V was clipped by 3 bases and J by 7 bases, with 12 bases between them. The length of the CDR3 is 12 residues. CDR1 is GTSNPN, CDR2 SVGIG, per germline (reference sequence).